The rows below give T cell receptor beta chains drawn from one sample of a study of human thymus T cells. Repertoires were generated with immunoSEQ multiplex PCR, while TCRdb's copy carries only in-frame clones and drops some. The sample lists about 46,000 clones, 95% occurring once. Source material: blood. These receptors were taken from a girl less than two years old with a congenital heart defect but otherwise immunologically healthy. Both conserved end residues are part of each CDR3. Fields, in order: CDR3 DNA, CDR3 protein, V gene, clone size, D gene, J gene. A D gene is named only where the DNA matches it firmly. Some rows mark clone size as missing; the rest say once, few, many or name a class of expanded clone.

DNA: TGTGCCAGCGAGTCTTCTGGAAACACCATATATTTT
CDR3: CASESSGNTIYF
V: TRBV4-2
size: .
D: .
J: TRBJ1-3

DNA: TGCGCCAGCAGCCAAGATTCCAGGGGCCTTTACCCATCCTACGAGCAGTACTTC
CDR3: CASSQDSRGLYPSYEQYF
V: TRBV4-1
size: .
D: .
J: TRBJ2-7

DNA: TGTGCCAGTAGTATAGCGGGAGTCTACACCGGGGAGCTGTTTTTT
CDR3: CASSIAGVYTGELFF
V: TRBV19
size: .
D: .
J: TRBJ2-2

DNA: TGTGCCAGCAGTTACCTTTATGATGGCTACACCTTC
CDR3: CASSYLYDGYTF
V: TRBV6-6
size: .
D: .
J: TRBJ1-2

DNA: TGTGCCAGTAGTATCGGGGTAGCGGGAGTAGGGACAGATACGCAGTATTTT
CDR3: CASSIGVAGVGTDTQYF
V: TRBV19
size: once
D: TRBD2
J: TRBJ2-3

DNA: TGTGCCAGCAGCTTAGATCTGGCCAGCAATCAGCCCCAGCATTTT
CDR3: CASSLDLASNQPQHF
V: TRBV7-2
size: .
D: .
J: TRBJ1-5

DNA: TGTGCCAGCAGCTTGTACGGCAGAAATTCACCCCTCCACTTT
CDR3: CASSLYGRNSPLHF
V: TRBV5-6
size: .
D: .
J: TRBJ1-6

DNA: TGTGCCAGCAGCGAAGGCCCCCAGCGGTCGCTTCCCCAAGAGACCCAGTACTTC
CDR3: CASSEGPQRSLPQETQYF
V: TRBV7-9
size: .
D: .
J: TRBJ2-5

DNA: TGTGCCACTGGCGGGACAGGGGCATTAAGCTCCTACAATGAGCAGTTCTTC
CDR3: CATGGTGALSSYNEQFF
V: TRBV19
size: .
D: TRBD1
J: TRBJ2-1

DNA: TGTGCCAGCAGTGAATGGATCCCCTACGAGCAGTACTTC
CDR3: CASSEWIPYEQYF
V: TRBV6-1
size: once
D: .
J: TRBJ2-7

DNA: TGTGCCAGCAGAGTGAGTAGGGATCAGCCCCAGCATTTT
CDR3: CASRVSRDQPQHF
V: TRBV2
size: once
D: .
J: TRBJ1-5

DNA: TGCGCCAGCAGCGGACAGGGGATTCTCGCGCAGTACTTC
CDR3: CASSGQGILAQYF
V: TRBV5-1
size: .
D: TRBD1
J: TRBJ2-7